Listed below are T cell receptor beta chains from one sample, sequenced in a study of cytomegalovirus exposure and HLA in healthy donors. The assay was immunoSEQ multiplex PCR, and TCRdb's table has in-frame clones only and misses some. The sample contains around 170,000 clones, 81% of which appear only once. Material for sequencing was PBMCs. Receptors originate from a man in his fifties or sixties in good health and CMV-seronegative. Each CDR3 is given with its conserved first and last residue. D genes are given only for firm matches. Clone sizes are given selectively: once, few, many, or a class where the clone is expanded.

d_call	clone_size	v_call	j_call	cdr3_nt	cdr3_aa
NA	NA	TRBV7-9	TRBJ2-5	TGTGCCAGCAGCTTTCCGACTAGTATGTCGGAGACCCAGTACTTC	CASSFPTSMSETQYF
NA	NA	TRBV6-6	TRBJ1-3	TGTGCCAGCATTCGAGGGAGCGGGGCGGCAGGAAACACCATATATTTT	CASIRGSGAAGNTIYF
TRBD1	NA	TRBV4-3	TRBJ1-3	TGCGCCAGCAGTCCGGGACAGGGCAGCACCATATATTTT	CASSPGQGSTIYF
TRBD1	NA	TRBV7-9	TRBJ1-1	TGTTCCAGCAGCTTTAGGGGACAGGGCCCGGACACTGAAGCTTTCTTT	CSSSFRGQGPDTEAFF
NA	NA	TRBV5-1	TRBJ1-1	TGCGCCAGCAGCTCGGGTTTTAACACTGAAGCTTTCTTT	CASSSGFNTEAFF
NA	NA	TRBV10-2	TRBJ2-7	TGCGCCAGCAGGGGGGACACTTACTACGAGCAGTACTTC	CASRGDTYYEQYF
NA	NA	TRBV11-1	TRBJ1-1	TGTGCCATCTATAGTGGAGGTACTGAAGCTTTCTTT	CAIYSGGTEAFF
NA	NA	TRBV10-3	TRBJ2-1	TGTGCCATCAGGAAACCTGACAGGACGGATGAGCAGTTCTTC	CAIRKPDRTDEQFF
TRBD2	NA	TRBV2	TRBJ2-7	TGTGCCAGCAACCCGGGACTAGCGGGGGGAAACGAGCAGTACTTC	CASNPGLAGGNEQYF
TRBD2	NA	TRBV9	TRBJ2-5	TGTGCCAGCAGCGTAGGCCCTAGCGGGGCTTCCATTCAAGAGACCCAGTACTTC	CASSVGPSGASIQETQYF
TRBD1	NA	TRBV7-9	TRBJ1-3	TGTGCCAGCAGCTTAGGGGGACAGGGGTTTGGAAACACCATATATTTT	CASSLGGQGFGNTIYF
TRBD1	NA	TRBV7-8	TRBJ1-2	TGTGCCAGCAGCCGAACAGGGGAACATAACTATGGCTACACCTTC	CASSRTGEHNYGYTF
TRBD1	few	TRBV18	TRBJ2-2	TGTGCCAGCTCACCCTGGGACAGGGGGTTCACCGGGGAGCTGTTTTTT	CASSPWDRGFTGELFF